A selection of T cell receptor beta chains follows, all from one sample in a study of cytomegalovirus exposure and HLA in healthy donors. Sequenced by immunoSEQ multiplex PCR; TCRdb stores in-frame clones only, minus some. Of 150,000 to 200,000 clones in the sample, about four fifths are singletons; the top ten hold about 1.6%. The sample consisted of PBMCs. These receptors were collected from a male donor in good health and CMV-seronegative. Each CDR3 is given without its conserved first and last residue. The size entry is marked missing in some rows and otherwise reads once, few, many or a size class.

j_gene	v_gene	abundance	CDR3aa
TRBJ2-2	TRBV11-2	.	ASSSRDRVAPGELF
TRBJ2-7	TRBV19	.	ASQGLASYEQY
TRBJ1-3	TRBV23-1	.	ASSQWRHTSGNTIY
TRBJ1-5	TRBV15	.	ATSRAGVRGAGQPQH
TRBJ2-2	TRBV7-2	.	ASRPRGEAGHTGELF
.	TRBV6-1	few	ASSEVAGMNEQY
TRBJ1-3	TRBV27	.	ASSLKGAGQPFGNTIY
TRBJ2-1	TRBV6-5	.	ASGIAGGLYNEQF
TRBJ1-2	TRBV6-1	.	ASSEMDSTGYT
TRBJ2-7	TRBV7-9	once	ASSPGTPSSYEQY
TRBJ2-5	TRBV6-6	.	ASSFNPSGRQETQY
TRBJ2-3	TRBV10-3	.	AISERGQGLLPDTQY
TRBJ2-7	TRBV9	.	ASSERDYEQY
TRBJ2-5	TRBV1	.	TSSQEVVEGSETQY
TRBJ1-2	TRBV7-8	.	ASSPPGQGGYT
TRBJ2-1	TRBV14	.	ASSQDSLAGGVRNEQF
TRBJ2-1	TRBV21-1	.	ASSGEGASGIKIVGNEQF
TRBJ2-2	TRBV7-8	.	ASSLIGQFTGELF
TRBJ2-7	TRBV9	once	ASSVGFVDPYEQY
TRBJ2-7	TRBV4-3	few	ASSQVLTQAGGPYEQY
TRBJ2-7	TRBV5-6	.	ASSSGDRNEQY
TRBJ1-1	TRBV19	.	ASSIPTGGMNTEAF
TRBJ2-3	TRBV2	.	ASSAEGLLTDTQY